The 15 T cell receptor beta chains reported below all come from one sample, sequenced in a study of cytomegalovirus exposure and HLA in healthy donors. The PCR made use of 60 Vbeta and 13 Jbeta primers. Assay used: immunoSEQ multiplex PCR; TCRdb lists only in-frame clones, some missing. The sample shows approximately 180,000 clones, around 86% of them seen only once. What was sequenced was PBMCs. All receptors come from a woman aged 18 to 35 in good health and CMV-seronegative.

The rearrangement joins TRBV30 to TRBJ2-5, with 8 bases matching TRBD2. V trimming: 1 base; J trimming: 4 bases; junction bases outside the gene matches: 11. Germline values: CDR1 GTSNPN, CDR2 SVGIG (reference sequence). This CDR3 comprises 16 residues. The CDR3 region has the DNA TGTGCCTGGAGTGCGGGGGGGGGCCGACTAGGAGAGACCCAGTACTTC. Translated: CAWSAGGGRLGETQYF. Complete variable domain (other parts from reference TRBV30 and TRBJ2-5): SQTIHQWPATLVQPVGSPLSLECTVEGTSNPNLYWYRQAAGRGLQLLFYSVGIGQISSEVPQNLSASRPQDRQFILSSKKLLLSDSGFYLCAWSAGGGRLGETQYFGPGTRLLVL.

J is TRBJ2-7 and V is TRBV27; D is possibly TRBD2 (5 bases). This CDR3 is built from 14 residues. Germline CDR1 is MNHEY and CDR2 is SMNVEV (reference sequence). The V end was cut by 5 bases, the J end by 5 bases, with 16 bases between. The CDR3 DNA reads TGTGCCAGCAGTCCCTTGACGGGAACCGACGAGCAGTACTTC. Residues: CASSPLTGTDEQYF.

The genes are TRBV7-4 and TRBJ2-7; weak D call: TRBD2 (5 bases). This CDR3 contains 16 residues. Per the germline V gene, CDR1 is SGHVT and CDR2 is SQSDAQ. V was shortened by 1 base and J by 0 bases, with 13 bases between the two germline ends. DNA for the CDR3: TGTGCCAGCAGCTTAGATTTGGGAACTAGCTCCTACGAGCAGTACTTC. Protein: CASSLDLGTSSYEQYF.

CDR3: CASRQGGSYEQYF. Written as DNA, the CDR3 is TGTGCCAGCAGGCAGGGGGGCTCCTACGAGCAGTACTTC. The V gene is TRBV27, the J gene TRBJ2-7; maybe TRBD1 (7 bases). CDR3 length: 13 residues. Germline-derived CDR1 and CDR2 are MNHEY and SMNVEV (reference sequence). Trimming stripped 6 bases from V and 0 bases from J, with 9 bases between.

This clone was seen once. This chain connects TRBV7-2 to TRBJ1-4; D is uncertain. V dropped 2 bases and J dropped 5 bases, with 12 bases sitting between them. Germline-derived CDR1 and CDR2 are SGHTA and FQGNSA. This CDR3 contains 15 residues. The CDR3 reads CASSLLGTPNEKLFF. The CDR3 nucleotides are TGTGCCAGCAGCTTATTGGGCACACCAAATGAAAAACTGTTTTTT.

This rearrangement joins TRBV4-1 to TRBJ1-3; TRBD1 aligns across 7 bases. The CDR3 runs to 16 residues. V trimming: 4 bases; J trimming: 0 bases; junction bases outside the gene matches: 6. Germline values: CDR1 MGHRA, CDR2 YSYEKL. CDR3 in amino acids: CASSRLDRSSGNTIYF. The CDR3 region has the DNA TGCGCCAGCAGCCGATTGGACAGGTCCTCTGGAAACACCATATATTTT.

The chain carries TRBV5-1 and TRBJ1-2; 9 bases line up with TRBD1. Germline V gene sequence: CDR1 SGHRS, CDR2 YFSETQ. The CDR3 is 13 residues long. V shed 7 bases and J 5 bases; nucleotides not matched to a gene: 6. The CDR3: CASRDREGYGYTF. CDR3 sequence (DNA): TGCGCCAGCCGGGACAGGGAGGGGTATGGCTACACCTTC.

This clone came up a few times. The gene calls are TRBV4-1 and TRBJ2-7; 10 bases are a match to TRBD2. Trimming cost V 0 bases and J 1 base; bases outside gene matches: 6. This CDR3 spans 17 amino acids. Germline assignment: CDR1 MGHRA and CDR2 YSYEKL. The CDR3 DNA follows: TGCGCCAGCAGCCAAGATGGGGCTAGCGGGGGTTCCTACGAGCAGTACTTC. Protein sequence: CASSQDGASGGSYEQYF.

This CDR3 reads CASSQGPGPSSYEQYF. In DNA, the CDR3 is TGCGCCAGCAGCCAAGGTCCGGGTCCGAGCTCCTACGAGCAGTACTTC. V usage is TRBV4-1 and J usage is TRBJ2-7; the D is unclear. The CDR3 totals 16 residues. In germline, CDR1 is MGHRA, CDR2 YSYEKL. V was pared by 1 base and J by 0 bases, with 13 bases between.

The rearrangement joins TRBV2 to TRBJ1-4; D is perhaps TRBD1 (5 bases). The germline gives CDR1 SNHLY, CDR2 FYNNEI. The CDR3 contains 14 residues. Trimming left V 5 bases short and J 4 bases short, with 11 bases between. The CDR3 DNA reads as TGTGCCAGCAGTCCCCGACAGATTAATGAAAAACTGTTTTTT. Protein product: CASSPRQINEKLFF.

The rearrangement joins TRBV5-4 to TRBJ2-1, with unresolved D. From germline, CDR1 is SGHNT and CDR2 YYREEE (reference sequence). The length of the CDR3 is 13 residues. Trimming stripped 1 base from V and 4 bases from J, with 6 bases between. CDR3 in DNA: TGTGCCAGCAGCTTGTCAGTATACAATGAGCAGTTCTTC. It translates to CASSLSVYNEQFF.

The chain recombines TRBV5-4 with TRBJ2-1, with 8 bases aligning to TRBD2. CDR3 length: 16 residues. Germline CDR1 is SGHNT and CDR2 is YYREEE (reference sequence). V trimming: 0 bases; J trimming: 3 bases; junction bases outside the gene matches: 5. The CDR3 sequence: CASSLEAGAFYNEQFF. The DNA of the CDR3 is TGTGCCAGCAGCTTGGAAGCGGGGGCGTTCTACAATGAGCAGTTCTTC.

The chain employs TRBV30 and TRBJ2-4, with D perhaps TRBD2 (5 bases). This CDR3 is built from 13 residues. Germline V lookup: CDR1 GTSNPN, CDR2 SVGIG (reference sequence). Trimming pared 5 bases from V and 8 bases from J, leaving 16 bases between. The CDR3 reads CAWASSGIHIQYF. The CDR3 nucleotides are TGTGCCTGGGCGTCGTCGGGGATTCACATTCAGTACTTC.

CDR3 in amino acids: CASSVSVNTEAFF. CDR3 DNA sequence: TGTGCCAGCAGTGTTTCGGTTAACACTGAAGCTTTCTTT. The chain joins TRBV25-1 to TRBJ1-1; the D is unclear. Germline values: CDR1 MGHDK, CDR2 SYGVNS. Trimming took off 4 bases at V and 2 bases at J, with 8 bases between the two ends. The CDR3 is 13 amino acids.

V is TRBV9 and J is TRBJ2-3; 14 positions agree with TRBD2. Germline loops: CDR1 SGDLS, CDR2 YYNGEE. V shed 0 bases, J shed 2 bases, and the junction held 11 bases outside the gene matches. The CDR3 extends over 20 amino acids. The CDR3 reads CASSVGMGLAGAGNTDTQYF. CDR3 in DNA: TGTGCCAGCAGCGTAGGAATGGGACTAGCGGGGGCCGGGAACACAGATACGCAGTATTTT.